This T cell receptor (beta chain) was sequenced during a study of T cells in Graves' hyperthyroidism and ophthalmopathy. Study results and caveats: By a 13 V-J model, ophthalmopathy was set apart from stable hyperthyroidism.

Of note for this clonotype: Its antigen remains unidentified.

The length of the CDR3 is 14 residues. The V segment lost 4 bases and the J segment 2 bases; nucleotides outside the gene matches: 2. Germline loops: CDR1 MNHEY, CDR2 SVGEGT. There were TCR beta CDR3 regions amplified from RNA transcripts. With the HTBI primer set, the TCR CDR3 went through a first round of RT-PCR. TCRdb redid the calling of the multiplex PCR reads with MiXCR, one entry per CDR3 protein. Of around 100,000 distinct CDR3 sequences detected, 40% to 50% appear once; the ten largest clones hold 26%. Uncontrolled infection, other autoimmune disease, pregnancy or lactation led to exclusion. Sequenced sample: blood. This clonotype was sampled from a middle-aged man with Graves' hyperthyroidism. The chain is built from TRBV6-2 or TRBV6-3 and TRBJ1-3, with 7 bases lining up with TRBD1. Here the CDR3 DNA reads TGTGCCAGCAGTTCCGGGACAGCTGGAAACACCATATATTTT. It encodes CASSSGTAGNTIYF.